Below are 23 T cell receptor beta chains sequenced from a single sample in a study of cytomegalovirus exposure and HLA in healthy donors. The study ran its PCR with 60 Vbeta and 13 Jbeta primers. Only in-frame clones appear in the TCRdb table, and some are missing; sequencing was by immunoSEQ multiplex PCR. Among about 220,000 clones, about 75% were seen once, and the ten largest hold 1.5% to 2%. Material: PBMCs. Receptors were obtained from a male donor in good health and CMV-seronegative.

The rearrangement joins TRBV5-1 to TRBJ2-5; 7 bases agree with TRBD2. CDR1 and CDR2 from the germline V gene are SGHRS and YFSETQ. J was trimmed by 6 bases and V by 0 bases; bases with no gene match: 2. This CDR3 region has 13 residues. The CDR3 loop is CASSLGGGKTQYF. DNA of the CDR3: TGCGCCAGCAGCTTGGGCGGGGGAAAGACCCAGTACTTC.

In its sample, this clone was seen a few times. This chain joins TRBV2 and TRBJ2-5; 7 positions agree with TRBD2. The trim removed 7 bases at V and 1 base at J, leaving 3 bases unmatched. This CDR3 is built from 13 residues. The germline V gene encodes CDR1 SNHLY and CDR2 FYNNEI. The CDR3 DNA sequence: TGTGCCAGCATAGGCGGGGGCCAAGAGACCCAGTACTTC. It yields the protein CASIGGGQETQYF. Full variable domain (remainder filled in from reference TRBV2 and TRBJ2-5): EPEVTQTPSHQVTQMGQEVILRCVPISNHLYFYWYRQILGQKVEFLVSFYNNEISEKSEIFDDQFSVERPDGSNFTLKIRSTKLEDSAMYFCASIGGGQETQYFGPGTRLLVL.

The chain carries TRBV9 and TRBJ1-1; 10 positions match TRBD1. CDR1 is SGDLS and CDR2 is YYNGEE in the germline V gene. This CDR3 has 15 amino acids. With V trimmed by 0 bases and J by 7 bases, 6 bases remained unmatched. DNA of the CDR3: TGTGCCAGCAGCGTAGTGGGACAGGGGATAGTTGAAGCTTTCTTT. Protein: CASSVVGQGIVEAFF.

V and J are TRBV4-1 and TRBJ2-5; tentatively, D is TRBD1 (6 bases). The CDR3 is made up of 16 amino acids. CDR1 and CDR2 (germline): MGHRA, YSYEKL. The ends were cut back, 1 base at V and 4 bases at J, with 16 bases in the middle. Here the CDR3 reads CASSQGAGARGETQYF. Here the CDR3 DNA reads TGCGCCAGCAGCCAAGGGGCAGGGGCCCGCGGAGAGACCCAGTACTTC.

In nucleotides, the CDR3 is TGTGCCAGCAGCTTAGCCGGGCCACAGGGTGGTCAGCCCCAGCATTTT. Its protein is CASSLAGPQGGQPQHF. This chain joins TRBV7-9 and TRBJ1-5; D perhaps matches TRBD1 (6 bases). Trimming took 0 bases from V and 6 from J, leaving 15 bases between them. The V gene's germline CDR1 is SEHNR and CDR2 FQNEAQ (reference sequence). The length of the CDR3 is 16 residues.

V and J are TRBV5-6 and TRBJ2-1; TRBD1 is a possible D gene (5 bases). The germline CDR1 and CDR2 sequences are SGHDT and YYEEEE. V was pared by 0 bases and J by 3 bases, with 10 bases between. The CDR3 is 15 amino acids. The CDR3 loop is CASSLGQGSYNEQFF. The CDR3 DNA is TGTGCCAGCAGCTTGGGCCAGGGCAGCTACAATGAGCAGTTCTTC.

This clone has just one count. The chain combines TRBV11-3 with TRBJ2-3; TRBD2 aligns across 8 bases. The CDR3 covers 17 residues. V lost 4 bases to trimming and J lost 5 bases; unmatched junction nucleotides: 14. The germline V gene has CDR1 SGHNT and CDR2 YENEEA. CDR3 bases: TGTGCCAGCAGCTCCGGGGTGTTTGCGGGAGGTGGAGATACGCAGTATTTT. Amino acids: CASSSGVFAGGGDTQYF.

The rearrangement joins TRBV27 to TRBJ2-7, with D hard to call. This CDR3 comprises 14 residues. V was pared by 5 bases and J by 6 bases, with 17 bases between. Germline lookup yields CDR1 MNHEY and CDR2 SMNVEV (reference sequence). CDR3 loop: CASSLLPASGEQYF. The CDR3, as DNA: TGTGCCAGCAGTCTTCTGCCCGCCTCCGGCGAGCAGTACTTC.

This clone showed up just a few times. V gene TRBV25-1 combines with J gene TRBJ2-7; a possible D gene is TRBD1 (5 bases). This CDR3 has 11 amino acids. V was clipped by 4 bases and J by 7 bases, with 8 bases between them. In germline, CDR1 is MGHDK, CDR2 SYGVNS. The CDR3 DNA is TGTGCCAGCAGTGTCAGGGAAGAGCAGTACTTC. This gives the protein CASSVREEQYF.

The rearrangement joins TRBV6-6 to TRBJ1-5; no clear D. The CDR3 has 14 residues. The germline V gene has CDR1 MNHNY and CDR2 SVGAGI (reference sequence). The ends were cut back, 4 bases at V and 0 bases at J, with 7 bases in the middle. CDR3 loop: CASSSGNSNQPQHF. CDR3 DNA sequence: TGTGCCAGCAGTTCGGGGAATAGCAATCAGCCCCAGCATTTT.

The CDR3 bases are TGTGCCAGCAGCTTGAAATCCTCTTACACAGATACGCAGTATTTT. Translating it yields CASSLKSSYTDTQYF. J is TRBJ2-3 and V is TRBV5-6; D is unresolved. Trimming stripped 1 base from V and 2 bases from J, with 11 bases between. This CDR3 contains 15 residues. Germline V gene lookup returns CDR1 SGHDT and CDR2 YYEEEE.

V and J are TRBV27 and TRBJ2-5; 8 bases are shared with TRBD2. The CDR3 is 17 amino acids. V dropped 5 bases and J dropped 2; count of bases not matched to a gene: 13. The V gene's germline CDR1 is MNHEY and CDR2 SMNVEV (reference sequence). CDR3 sequence (DNA): TGTGCCAGCAGTCGTCCTCCGGGGGGGCTGAGGCAAGAGACCCAGTACTTC. Residues: CASSRPPGGLRQETQYF.

V usage is TRBV6-6 and J usage is TRBJ2-1; a weak D match, TRBD2 (5 bases). The V end was cut by 6 bases, the J end by 0 bases, with 15 bases between. The germline CDR1 and CDR2 sequences are MNHNY and SVGAGI (reference sequence). The CDR3 is 16 amino acids. The CDR3 DNA reads TGTGCCAGCAGGCCCCTGGGAGCGGACTCCTACAATGAGCAGTTCTTC. Protein sequence: CASRPLGADSYNEQFF.

CDR3 DNA sequence: TGCGCCAGCAGCCAACCGACAGAATCTAACACTGAAGCTTTCTTT. This gives the protein CASSQPTESNTEAFF. This sequence joins TRBV4-3 and TRBJ1-1; D possibly corresponds to TRBD1 (5 bases). With 2 bases removed from V and 2 bases from J, the gap between germline ends came to 12 bases. From germline, CDR1 is LGHNA and CDR2 YSLEER. The CDR3 sequence is 15 residues long.

The chain is built from TRBV19 and TRBJ2-3, with unresolved D. CDR3 length: 14 residues. Germline loops: CDR1 LNHDA, CDR2 SQIVND (reference sequence). Deletions cut 4 bases from V and 4 bases from J, with 12 bases between. This CDR3 is CASSNPGWADTQYF. CDR3 DNA: TGTGCCAGTAGTAACCCAGGATGGGCAGATACGCAGTATTTT.

V and J are TRBV15 and TRBJ2-5; 9 nucleotides align to TRBD1. Germline V CDR1 and CDR2: LNHNV, YYDKDF (reference sequence). The CDR3 covers 14 residues. V dropped 3 bases and J dropped 4; count of bases not matched to a gene: 3. The CDR3 here is CATSRGQGIETQYF. The CDR3 DNA sequence: TGTGCCACCAGCAGGGGACAGGGAATAGAGACCCAGTACTTC.

The rearrangement links TRBV9 to TRBJ1-1; D unclear. The CDR3 consists of 15 residues. V lost 1 base, J lost 1 base, and 11 bases lay in between. CDR1 is SGDLS and CDR2 is YYNGEE in the germline V gene. The CDR3 nucleotides are TGTGCCAGCAGCGTAAGTCCAGGCTCGAACACTGAAGCTTTCTTT. Encoded protein: CASSVSPGSNTEAFF.

V usage is TRBV10-3 and J usage is TRBJ2-7, with 7 bases lining up with TRBD1. The V and J ends lost 5 bases and 3 bases, in that order; junction bases with no gene match: 10. Germline-derived CDR1 and CDR2 are ENHRY and SYGVKD. This CDR3 comprises 15 residues. The CDR3 nucleotides read TGTGCCATCAGTCCTACCCGGGACAGTTACTACGAGCAGTACTTC. It codes for CAISPTRDSYYEQYF.

V and J are TRBV20-1 and TRBJ1-2, with D uncertain. There are 11 residues in the CDR3. Germline V gene lookup returns CDR1 DFQATT and CDR2 SNEGSKA (reference sequence). The germline V and J ends were trimmed by 2 bases and 3 bases, with 4 bases remaining between them. The CDR3 DNA reads as TGCAGTGCTAGACAGGACTATGGCTACACCTTC. Its translation: CSARQDYGYTF.

V usage is TRBV6-1 and J usage is TRBJ1-2, with D hard to call. The CDR3 is made up of 12 amino acids. Per germline, CDR1 MNHNS and CDR2 SASEGT. The V end lost 7 bases, the J end lost 1 base, and 7 bases lay between the germline ends. The CDR3, as DNA: TGTGCCAGCATGGCCAGTAACTATGGCTACACCTTC. As protein: CASMASNYGYTF.

The chain is built from TRBV5-4 and TRBJ1-6; possibly TRBD1 for D (5 bases). Trimming pared 0 bases from V and 9 bases from J, leaving 13 bases between. The length of the CDR3 is 15 residues. CDR1 and CDR2 from the germline V gene are SGHNT and YYREEE (reference sequence). CDR3 in amino acids: CASSLDAGPLSPLHF. In DNA form, the CDR3 reads TGTGCCAGCAGCTTGGACGCGGGGCCGCTTTCACCCCTCCACTTT.

The chain recombines TRBV7-9 with TRBJ2-3; 11 positions match TRBD1. This CDR3 region has 15 residues. From germline, CDR1 is SEHNR and CDR2 FQNEAQ (reference sequence). Unmatched junction bases numbered 6, after V lost 5 bases and J lost 5 bases. In DNA form, the CDR3 reads TGTGCCAGCAGCCCGGGTGGGACAGGGGGAGATACGCAGTATTTT. It yields the protein CASSPGGTGGDTQYF.

This chain links TRBV30 with TRBJ1-3, with a tentative D call TRBD1 (5 bases). Germline CDR1 and CDR2: GTSNPN and SVGIG (reference sequence). This CDR3 has 12 amino acids. V was clipped by 8 bases and J by 2 bases, with 10 bases between them. The CDR3 region has the DNA TGTGCCGCGGGGGGAGCTGGAAACACCATATATTTT. Translated, it gives CAAGGAGNTIYF. The full variable domain, completed using reference TRBV30 and TRBJ1-3, is SQTIHQWPATLVQPVGSPLSLECTVEGTSNPNLYWYRQAAGRGLQLLFYSVGIGQISSEVPQNLSASRPQDRQFILSSKKLLLSDSGFYLCAAGGAGNTIYFGEGSWLTVV.